Listed below are T cell receptor beta chains from one sample, sequenced in a study of cytomegalovirus exposure and HLA in healthy donors. Only in-frame clones appear in the TCRdb table, and some are missing; sequencing was by immunoSEQ multiplex PCR. The sample lists fewer than 200,000 clones; 80% were seen once. Sequenced material: PBMCs. The receptor set was obtained from a boy younger than 18 in good health and CMV-seronegative. The CDR3 runs from the conserved cysteine through the conserved F or W. D genes are given only for firm matches. The size of a clone is reported for some rows only, either as once, few or many, or as a class for expanded clones.

V gene	D gene	J gene	clone size	CDR3 protein	CDR3 DNA
TRBV5-6	-	TRBJ1-1	few	CASSLTGSTEAFF	TGTGCCAGCAGCTTGACAGGGAGCACTGAAGCTTTCTTT
TRBV30	-	TRBJ1-2	-	CAWSVLRGAHGYTF	TGTGCCTGGAGTGTACTGCGGGGGGCACATGGCTACACCTTC
TRBV13	-	TRBJ2-7	-	CASSWGAAYEQYF	TGTGCCAGCTCCTGGGGAGCAGCCTACGAGCAGTACTTC
TRBV4-1	-	TRBJ1-4	-	CASRSWWLGTNEKLFF	TGCGCCAGCCGATCCTGGTGGCTTGGAACTAATGAAAAACTGTTTTTT
TRBV5-6	TRBD1	TRBJ2-7	-	CASSFGQGSSEQYF	TGTGCCAGCAGCTTCGGACAGGGGAGCTCGGAGCAGTACTTC
TRBV9	-	TRBJ2-7	-	CASSVTGSPYEQYF	TGTGCCAGCAGCGTAACAGGGTCACCCTACGAGCAGTACTTC
TRBV2	-	TRBJ1-2	-	CASRDRQALNYGYTF	TGTGCCAGCAGGGACCGACAGGCCCTCAACTATGGCTACACCTTC
TRBV11-3	TRBD2	TRBJ2-2	-	CASSLGTSIYWELFF	TGTGCCAGCAGCTTAGGGACTAGCATTTACTGGGAGCTGTTTTTT
TRBV25-1	-	TRBJ1-6	-	CASSDDSPVSPLHF	TGTGCCAGCAGTGATGACAGTCCCGTTTCACCCCTCCACTTT
TRBV7-6	-	TRBJ1-6	-	CASSPAQVNSPLHF	TGTGCCAGCAGCCCGGCACAGGTTAATTCACCCCTCCACTTT
TRBV9	TRBD1	TRBJ1-1	once	CASSQTGENTEAFF	TGTGCCAGCAGCCAGACAGGGGAGAACACTGAAGCTTTCTTT
TRBV11-3	TRBD2	TRBJ2-1	-	CASSPRTSMGGEQFF	TGTGCCAGCAGCCCCCGGACTAGTATGGGAGGTGAGCAGTTCTTC
TRBV30	TRBD2	TRBJ2-3	-	CAWRGTSGSGRSTDTQYF	TGTGCCTGGAGGGGGACTAGCGGGAGCGGGCGTTCCACAGATACGCAGTATTTT
TRBV11-3	TRBD1	TRBJ1-1	-	CASSPDRENTEAFF	TGTGCCAGCAGCCCCGACAGGGAGAACACTGAAGCTTTCTTT
TRBV6-4	TRBD1	TRBJ2-1	-	CASSDGQAAYNEQFF	TGTGCCAGCAGTGACGGACAGGCCGCCTACAATGAGCAGTTCTTC
TRBV15	-	TRBJ2-5	-	CATSRDLMEGWRDGETQYF	TGTGCCACCAGCAGAGATTTAATGGAGGGTTGGAGGGACGGGGAGACCCAGTACTTC
TRBV4-1	-	TRBJ2-4	-	CASSQPTGPLAKNIQYF	TGCGCCAGCAGCCAACCTACGGGTCCTCTAGCCAAAAACATTCAGTACTTC
TRBV19	-	TRBJ2-2	-	CASRPQGKAGELFF	TGTGCCAGTAGGCCACAGGGAAAGGCCGGGGAGCTGTTTTTT
TRBV7-7	TRBD1	TRBJ2-1	few	CASSQVPGQAPYNEQFF	TGTGCTAGCAGCCAAGTACCGGGACAGGCGCCCTACAATGAGCAGTTCTTC
TRBV5-1	-	TRBJ1-3	-	CASELSGNTIYF	TGCGCCAGCGAGCTCTCTGGAAACACCATATATTTT
TRBV29-1	-	TRBJ2-1	few	CSVVGTSFYNEQFF	TGCAGCGTTGTAGGGACTTCCTTCTACAATGAGCAGTTCTTC
TRBV6-5	-	TRBJ1-1	few	CASRTREATTEAFF	TGTGCCAGCAGAACCCGGGAAGCCACAACTGAAGCTTTCTTT
TRBV30	TRBD2	TRBJ2-7	-	CAWSSRLGLASYEQYF	TGTGCCTGGAGCTCCCGCCTTGGACTAGCGAGCTACGAGCAGTACTTC
TRBV7-8	TRBD1	TRBJ2-7	-	CASSAGTGTGWTYEQYF	TGTGCCAGCAGCGCCGGAACCGGGACAGGCTGGACCTACGAGCAGTACTTC
TRBV5-1	TRBD1	TRBJ1-1	-	CASSFTGETEAFF	TGCGCCAGCAGCTTTACAGGGGAGACTGAAGCTTTCTTT
TRBV14	-	TRBJ2-1	-	CASSPGRLEQFF	TGTGCCAGCAGCCCCGGTCGCCTCGAGCAGTTCTTC
TRBV7-9	-	TRBJ2-7	-	CASSRVWDTVLYEQYF	TGTGCCAGCAGCCGCGTCTGGGACACCGTTCTCTACGAGCAGTACTTC
TRBV6-1	-	TRBJ2-7	-	CASSQDWSSFEQYF	TGTGCCAGCAGTCAAGACTGGTCATCTTTCGAGCAGTACTTC
TRBV4-1	TRBD1	TRBJ1-1	-	CASSPGQGDTEAFF	TGCGCCAGCAGCCCTGGACAGGGTGACACTGAAGCTTTCTTT
TRBV7-9	-	TRBJ2-3	once	CASSLADSVFPQYF	TGTGCCAGCAGCTTAGCGGACTCCGTCTTCCCGCAGTATTTT
TRBV14	-	TRBJ2-5	-	CASSPPGRRVGETQYF	TGTGCCAGCAGCCCCCCGGGGCGGAGGGTTGGAGAGACCCAGTACTTC
TRBV19	-	TRBJ1-2	-	CASSTPRGNYGYTF	TGTGCCAGTAGTACCCCCCGGGGAAACTATGGCTACACCTTC
TRBV6-6	-	TRBJ1-3	-	CASSYSPGGDTIYF	TGTGCCAGCAGTTACTCCCCGGGAGGAGACACCATATATTTT
TRBV6-5	-	TRBJ1-1	-	CASSESGSGTEAFF	TGTGCCAGCAGTGAAAGTGGGAGCGGAACTGAAGCTTTCTTT
TRBV6-5	-	TRBJ1-1	-	CASSHNVYTEAFF	TGTGCCAGCAGTCACAATGTGTACACTGAAGCTTTCTTT
TRBV5-1	-	TRBJ1-6	-	CASSLDRGANSPLHF	TGCGCCAGCAGCTTGGATCGGGGAGCTAATTCACCCCTCCACTTT
TRBV7-2	TRBD2	TRBJ2-7	-	CASSFGLAGAYEQYF	TGTGCCAGCAGCTTCGGACTAGCGGGGGCCTACGAGCAGTACTTC
TRBV13	TRBD2	TRBJ2-3	-	CASSPRLAGAYF	TGTGCCAGCAGCCCGCGACTAGCGGGTGCGTATTTT
TRBV5-1	-	TRBJ2-6	once	CASRGVGANVLTF	TGCGCCAGCAGGGGCGTGGGGGCCAACGTCCTGACTTTC
TRBV27	-	TRBJ2-3	-	CASSLTSTDTQYF	TGTGCCAGCAGTTTAACTAGCACAGATACGCAGTATTTT
TRBV29-1	-	TRBJ1-2	-	CSVVGSTNYGYTF	TGCAGCGTTGTGGGCAGCACTAACTATGGCTACACCTTC
TRBV5-5	TRBD1	TRBJ2-1	-	CASSFRGQDYNEQFF	TGTGCCAGCAGCTTTCGGGGACAGGACTACAATGAGCAGTTCTTC
TRBV19	TRBD1	TRBJ2-7	-	CASSILQGASYEQYF	TGTGCCAGTAGTATCCTACAGGGGGCGTCTTACGAGCAGTACTTC
TRBV4-3	TRBD1	TRBJ2-7	-	CASSHSTRDSSYEQYF	TGCGCCAGCAGCCATTCCACCCGGGACAGCTCCTACGAGCAGTACTTC
TRBV7-8	TRBD1	TRBJ2-3	-	CASSLRAQGVRDTQYF	TGTGCCAGCAGCTTAAGGGCACAGGGGGTGAGGGATACGCAGTATTTT
TRBV7-2	-	TRBJ2-7	-	CASSLSAASSYEQYF	TGTGCCAGCAGCTTATCGGCGGCTTCCTCCTACGAGCAGTACTTC
TRBV30	-	TRBJ1-1	-	CAWSVRGQNTEAFF	TGTGCCTGGAGTGTAAGGGGACAGAACACTGAAGCTTTCTTT
TRBV12-5	-	TRBJ2-7	few	CASGWGVNSRGDEQYF	TGTGCTAGTGGTTGGGGGGTAAACTCCCGGGGCGACGAGCAGTACTTC
TRBV7-9	-	TRBJ1-3	-	CASSPRAGTGNTIYF	TGTGCCAGCAGCCCGAGGGCCGGGACTGGAAACACCATATATTTT
TRBV7-9	-	TRBJ1-5	-	CASSFQGNNQPQHF	TGTGCCAGCAGCTTTCAGGGGAACAATCAGCCCCAGCATTTT
TRBV11-2	-	TRBJ2-1	-	CASSLSGDTAYNEQFF	TGTGCCAGCAGCTTATCCGGGGACACTGCCTACAATGAGCAGTTCTTC
TRBV7-9	TRBD2	TRBJ2-1	-	CASSLVQRGGLNNEQFF	TGTGCCAGCAGCTTAGTCCAGCGGGGGGGCCTAAACAATGAGCAGTTCTTC
TRBV5-6	TRBD1	TRBJ1-1	-	CASSLQGAGTAFF	TGTGCCAGCAGTTTACAGGGGGCCGGGACGGCTTTCTTT
TRBV5-6	-	TRBJ2-5	-	CASSRFETQYF	TGTGCCAGCAGTCGGTTCGAGACCCAGTACTTC
TRBV18	-	TRBJ1-3	-	CASSPSPGNTIYF	TGTGCCAGCTCACCTAGTCCCGGAAACACCATATATTTT
TRBV7-2	TRBD1	TRBJ1-2	-	CASSPQGAQNYGYTF	TGTGCCAGCAGCCCACAGGGGGCGCAGAACTATGGCTACACCTTC
TRBV19	TRBD1	TRBJ2-7	-	CARAGTGASYEQYF	TGTGCCAGGGCCGGGACAGGGGCCTCCTACGAGCAGTACTTC
TRBV7-9	TRBD1	TRBJ1-5	few	CASSSTGLLNQPQHF	TGTGCCAGCAGCTCGACAGGGCTGCTTAATCAGCCCCAGCATTTT